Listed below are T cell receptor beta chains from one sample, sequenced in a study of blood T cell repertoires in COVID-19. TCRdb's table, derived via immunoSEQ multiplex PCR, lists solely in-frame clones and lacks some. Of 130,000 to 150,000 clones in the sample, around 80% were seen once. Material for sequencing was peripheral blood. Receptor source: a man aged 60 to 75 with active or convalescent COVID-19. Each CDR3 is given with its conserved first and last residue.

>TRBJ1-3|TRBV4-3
CASSQVGGSSGNTIYF
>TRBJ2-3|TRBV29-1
CSVESLRTDTQYF
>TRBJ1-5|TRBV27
CASSPKTGVVGPQHF
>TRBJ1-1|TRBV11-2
CASSPTGYTEAFF
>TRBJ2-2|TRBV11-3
CASSLGGLNTGELFF
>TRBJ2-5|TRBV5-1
CASQRLSGETQYF
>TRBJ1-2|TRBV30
CAWSVPPGGSGYTF
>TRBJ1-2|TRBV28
CASSLEAPAYGYTF
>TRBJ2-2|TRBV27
CASSYKRTGTGPAGELFF
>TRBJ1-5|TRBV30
CAWSATSSNQPQHF
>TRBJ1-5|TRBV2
CASSVEGGNQPQHF
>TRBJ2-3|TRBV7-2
CASSLEASTYTQYF
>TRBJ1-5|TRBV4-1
CASSQGQGIQPQHF
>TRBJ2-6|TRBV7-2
CASSLVTQSGANVLTF
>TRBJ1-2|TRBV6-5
CASSYGGTDYGYTF
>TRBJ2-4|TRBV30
CAWTQQGAPYEDIQYF
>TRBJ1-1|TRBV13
CASSPPGQRNTEAFF
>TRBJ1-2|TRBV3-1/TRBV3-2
CASSQRDRVYGYTF
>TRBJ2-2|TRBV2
CASNPGITGELFF
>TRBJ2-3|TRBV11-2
CASSLTSGSSTDTQYF
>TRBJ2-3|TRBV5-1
CASSTGTVGSTDTQYF
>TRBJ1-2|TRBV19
CASSVQGGYGYTF
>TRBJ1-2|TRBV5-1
CASSPGQDYGYTF
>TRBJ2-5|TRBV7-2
CASSLAVYLSAPGTQYF
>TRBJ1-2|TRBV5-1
CASRSDRRNYGYTF
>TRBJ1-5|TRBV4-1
CASRDRGSNQPQHF
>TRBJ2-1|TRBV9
CASSEALDFFYEQFF
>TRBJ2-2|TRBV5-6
CASSFAGGRLTGELFF
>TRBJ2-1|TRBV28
CASSGTSGSSGEQFF
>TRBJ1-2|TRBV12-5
CASGFPGPEEYGYTF
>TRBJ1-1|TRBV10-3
CAISESPPGGRTEAFF
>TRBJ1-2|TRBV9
CASSLRGQGGNYGYTF
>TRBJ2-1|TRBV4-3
CASSPTEQGVYNEQFF
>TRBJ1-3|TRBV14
CASSAILAGGRGNTIYF
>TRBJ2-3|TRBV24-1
CATSEWTGVSTDTQYF
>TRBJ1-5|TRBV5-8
CASSSTGQSNQPQHF
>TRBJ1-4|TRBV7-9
CASSLWRTTNEKLFF
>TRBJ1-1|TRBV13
CASSLVGGGYTEAFF
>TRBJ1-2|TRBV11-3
CASSGTGTRGDYGYTF
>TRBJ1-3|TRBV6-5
CASSYSGASSGNTIYF
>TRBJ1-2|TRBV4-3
CASSPQAMFQANYGYTF
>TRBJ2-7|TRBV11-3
CASSSRSDRQYF
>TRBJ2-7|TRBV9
CASSVGGVDYNYEQYF
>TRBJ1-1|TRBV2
CASSEGTSYTEAFF
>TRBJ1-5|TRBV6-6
CASRGQGASNQPQHF
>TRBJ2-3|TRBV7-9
CASSLETSTDTQYF
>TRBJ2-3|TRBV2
CASGLRGLDTQYF
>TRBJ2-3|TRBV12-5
CASGLVQGSTDTQYF
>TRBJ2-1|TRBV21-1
CASLASGERENLSSYNEQFF
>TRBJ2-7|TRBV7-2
CASSLTGGGYEQYF
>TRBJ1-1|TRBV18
CASSQGQNTEAFF
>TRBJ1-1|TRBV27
CASSLFQSGTEAFF
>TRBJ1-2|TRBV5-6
CASSLWWSEGGYTF
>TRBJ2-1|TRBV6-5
CASSYGLAGVDNEQFF
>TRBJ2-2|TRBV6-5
CASSYSTTGITGELFF
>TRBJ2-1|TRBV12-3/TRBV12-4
CASSTQGYEQFF
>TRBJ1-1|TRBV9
CASSVDRDRGDTEAFF
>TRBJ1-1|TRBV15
CATSSLPGWGVNTEAFF
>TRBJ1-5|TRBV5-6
CASSLYVQGVTGEPQHF